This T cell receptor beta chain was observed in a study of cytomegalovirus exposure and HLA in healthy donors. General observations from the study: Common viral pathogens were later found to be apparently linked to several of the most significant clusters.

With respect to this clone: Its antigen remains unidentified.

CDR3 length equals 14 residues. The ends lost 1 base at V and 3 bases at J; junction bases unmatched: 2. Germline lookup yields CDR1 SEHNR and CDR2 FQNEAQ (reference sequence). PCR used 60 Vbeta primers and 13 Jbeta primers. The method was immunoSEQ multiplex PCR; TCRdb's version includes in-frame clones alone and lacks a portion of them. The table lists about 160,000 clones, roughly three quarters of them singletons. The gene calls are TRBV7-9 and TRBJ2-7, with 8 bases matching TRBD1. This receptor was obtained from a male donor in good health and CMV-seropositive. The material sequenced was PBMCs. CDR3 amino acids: CASSLGTGSYEQYF. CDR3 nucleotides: TGTGCCAGCAGCTTAGGGACAGGGAGCTACGAGCAGTACTTC.